Listed here are 7 T cell receptor beta chains from one sample, sequenced in a study of regulatory T cells in long-lasting Graves disease. The TCR beta library used iRepertoire HTBI primers with Arm-PCR amplification of CDR3. TCRdb processed the multiplex PCR reads anew with MiXCR; each CDR3 protein has one entry. The sample has approximately 400,000 distinct CDR3 sequences; less than 25% are singletons. Indicated time point: persistent/refractory GD, antithyroid drugs over 5 years with positive TRAb. From RNA extracted from PBMCs, the TCR library was made. The sequencing used peripheral blood mononuclear cells (PBMCs), collected when the disease was refractory, from a patient treated with antithyroid drugs. These receptors all come from a female donor with Graves disease.

This clonotype was seen ten or more times. The V gene is TRBV11-2, the J gene TRBJ1-1; TRBD1 matches at 7 bases. The CDR3 is made up of 16 amino acids. J was trimmed by 0 bases and V by 5 bases; bases with no gene match: 9. Germline V gene sequence: CDR1 SGHAT, CDR2 FQNNGV. CDR3 in amino acids: CASSPWDRIMNTEAFF. The DNA for the CDR3 is TGTGCCAGCAGCCCCTGGGACAGAATTATGAACACTGAAGCTTTCTTT.

V is TRBV2 and J is TRBJ1-1; 9 positions agree with TRBD1. Germline CDR1 SNHLY, CDR2 FYNNEI. The J segment lost 5 bases and the V segment lost 10 bases, leaving 17 bases of the junction unmatched. The CDR3 contains 16 residues. CDR3 bases: TGTGCCACCGACAGGGGGAGGGATCAAGGGGGTACTGAAGCTTTCTTT. Translation: CATDRGRDQGGTEAFF.

This clonotype was recorded many times. This chain uses TRBV2 with TRBJ1-1; 7 positions agree with TRBD1. Unmatched junction bases numbered 5, after V lost 4 bases and J lost 3 bases. Germline CDR1 reads SNHLY; CDR2 reads FYNNEI. CDR3 length equals 14 residues. The CDR3 region has the DNA TGTGCCAGCAGTGTGACAGGGTGGGACACTGAAGCTTTCTTT. Its protein product is CASSVTGWDTEAFF.

This clonotype was seen more than once but under ten times. The gene calls are TRBV11-2 and TRBJ2-1; D gene ambiguous. V dropped 1 base and J dropped 7 bases, with 14 bases sitting between them. The CDR3 totals 15 residues. Germline CDR1 reads SGHAT; CDR2 reads FQNNGV. CDR3 protein: CASSLGSGIRNEQFF. As DNA, the CDR3 is TGTGCCAGCAGCTTAGGGTCCGGTATCAGAAATGAGCAGTTCTTC.

The chain is built from TRBV20-1 and TRBJ2-5, with D maybe TRBD1 (6 bases). Germline V gene lookup returns CDR1 DFQATT and CDR2 SNEGSKA (reference sequence). The ends were cut back, 4 bases at V and 5 bases at J, with 14 bases in the middle. The CDR3 loop spans 13 amino acids. CDR3 DNA: TGCAGTGCTATGAATGAAGGGGGTGAGACCCAGTACTTC. Protein sequence: CSAMNEGGETQYF.

This clonotype was seen many times. V usage is TRBV27 and J usage is TRBJ2-2; tentative D call: TRBD2 (5 bases). Germline V lookup: CDR1 MNHEY, CDR2 SMNVEV (reference sequence). The CDR3 is 17 amino acids. Trimming took 5 bases from V and 5 from J, leaving 21 bases between them. CDR3 protein: CASSTNAGPVWTGELFF. The DNA for the CDR3 is TGTGCCAGCAGTACAAACGCGGGTCCCGTTTGGACCGGGGAGCTGTTTTTT.

This clonotype has at least ten counts. This chain joins TRBV28 and TRBJ1-5, with D unclear. Deletions cut 3 bases from V and 6 bases from J, with 15 bases between. The germline gives CDR1 MDHEN, CDR2 SYDVKM. The CDR3 is made up of 15 amino acids. The DNA of the CDR3 is TGTGCCAGCAGTTTTATAACTGAAGGAGGTCAGCCCCAGCATTTT. The encoded protein is CASSFITEGGQPQHF.